This record covers a single T cell receptor beta chain. Using immunoSEQ multiplex PCR, the repertoire was profiled, and TCRdb retains in-frame clones only, with some absent. The sample has roughly 380,000 clones; roughly 90% are singletons. The entry originates in a study of blood T cell repertoires in COVID-19. This CDR3 is built from 17 residues. The junction had 4 bases not matched to a gene; V was cut back by 2 bases and J by 6 bases. Germline CDR1 and CDR2: LGHDT and YNNKEL (reference sequence). The receptor was isolated from a woman in her sixties with COVID-19, enrolled during active disease. The sequenced material came from peripheral blood. V and J are TRBV3-1 (or the pseudogene TRBV3-2) and TRBJ2-2, with 15 bases aligning to TRBD2. DNA for the CDR3: TGTGCCAGCAGCCAAAGATGGACTAGCGGGGGGGCCGGGGAGCTGTTTTTT. Translated: CASSQRWTSGGAGELFF.